This is a list of T cell receptor beta chains from one sample in a study of T cell repertoires in cytomegalovirus infection. TCRdb recomputed calls from the reads with MiXCR, one row per CDR3 protein. This table holds about 6,100 distinct CDR3 sequences, approximately 51% found once. Their target antigens are unknown. Input material: PBMCs, sequenced either directly or after in vitro stimulation (not recorded which). These receptors were collected from a human donor in good health (CMV status not recorded). Some clones in this sample may be carry-over from other donors' samples. CDR3s include the opening cysteine and the closing phenylalanine or tryptophan. The order of the fields is CDR3 DNA, CDR3 protein, J gene, V gene, clone size, D gene. The D gene is left open where the match is weak. Not every row has a clone size; where given, it reads once, few, many or a size class.

TGTGCCAGCAGTGAGCCCGGGGGCGGTCGAAATGGCTACACCTTC CASSEPGGGRNGYTF TRBJ1-2 TRBV25-1 - -
TGTGCCATCACTCCCACCCAACTAGACTACTATCACTACTTC CAITPTQLDYYHYF TRBJ2-7 TRBV28 - -
TGTGCCACAGGCCTCCGACAGGGGACCAATCATACCCAGCCTTTT CATGLRQGTNHTQPF TRBJ1-5 TRBV6-5 - TRBD1
TGCGCCAGCAGCCAAGGCAACGTCGTGGGGACTGGATACAATGAGCAGTTCTTC CASSQGNVVGTGYNEQFF TRBJ2-1 TRBV4-1 - -
TGTGCAAGCAGCGGGGACACCCCTGTCGACGAGCCGTACTTC CASSGDTPVDEPYF TRBJ2-7 TRBV7-8 - -
TGTGCCAGCAGCTTAATCCTAGCGGGGGGAGAGCAGTACTTC CASSLILAGGEQYF TRBJ2-7 TRBV7-2 - TRBD2
TGCGCCAGCAGCTTGGGCGCAGGGGGCGAGACCCAGTACTTC CASSLGAGGETQYF TRBJ2-5 TRBV5-1 - TRBD1
TGTGCCAGCAGCCTCAGGGTTTCCAAACAGGGAACTGACGCTTTATTT CASSLRVSKQGTDALF TRBJ1-1 TRBV12-3/TRBV12-4 - -
TGTGCCAGCAGCTTATGGCAGATCAATCAGCCCCAGCATTTT CASSLWQINQPQHF TRBJ1-5 TRBV7-8 many -
TGTGCCAGCAGCATGGGACAGAAGAACACTGAAGCTTTCTTT CASSMGQKNTEAFF TRBJ1-1 TRBV6-1 many TRBD1
TGTGCCAGCAGGTTTAAGGGGGCGGGCTCTGAAGCTTTCTTT CASRFKGAGSEAFF TRBJ1-1 TRBV12-3/TRBV12-4 once TRBD1
TGTGCCAGCATAGGGGACACCCCTGGCGACGAGCAGTACTTC CASIGDTPGDEQYF TRBJ2-7 TRBV7-8 - -
TGTGCCAGCAGCTACCAGGGGGGTACTCAGTATTTT CASSYQGGTQYF TRBJ2-3 TRBV7-9 - -
TGTGCCAGTAGTGGTTTGGTGGAGACTCGGGGGGGCCTGAATACGCAGTATTTT CASSGLVETRGGLNTQYF TRBJ2-3 TRBV19 - TRBD2
TGTGCCAGCAGCTTAGAACCGGGACAGGCTTTATTTTATGGCTACACCTTC CASSLEPGQALFYGYTF TRBJ1-2 TRBV7-2 - TRBD1
TGTGCCAGCACCCCGAACCATCCTCTTGATGGCTACACCTTC CASTPNHPLDGYTF TRBJ1-2 TRBV2 - -
TGTGCCACCAGCAGCGAGAATGAAAAACTGTTTTTT CATSSENEKLFF TRBJ1-4 TRBV15 many -
TGTGCCAGCAGCGTACAGGCTAGCTCCTACAATGAGCAGTTCTTC CASSVQASSYNEQFF TRBJ2-1 TRBV7-3 - -
TGTGCCAGCTGCCGGAAAGGGGACACTGAAGCTTTCTTT CASCRKGDTEAFF TRBJ1-1 TRBV7-2 - -
TGTGCCAGCAGCTCGGACCCGAACACTGAAGCTTTCTTT CASSSDPNTEAFF TRBJ1-1 TRBV7-2 - -
TGTGCCAGCAGCTTACGGACAGAGGTCTACAATGAGCAGTTCTTC CASSLRTEVYNEQFF TRBJ2-1 TRBV7-9 large -
TGTGCCAGCTCACCATCGGGGCTCACAGATACGCAGTATTTT CASSPSGLTDTQYF TRBJ2-3 TRBV18 once -
TGTGCCAGCAGCTACAAAGGGACCGCTTATGGCTACACCTTC CASSYKGTAYGYTF TRBJ1-2 TRBV7-4 - -
TGTGCCAGCAGGGCTAGCGGGGGCCTTAACTCCTACGAGCAGTACTTC CASRASGGLNSYEQYF TRBJ2-7 TRBV6-2/TRBV6-3 - TRBD2
TGTGCCCTCAGATGGGACACCCCTGGCTACGAGCAGTACTTC CALRWDTPGYEQYF TRBJ2-7 TRBV7-8 - -
TGTGCCAGCAGCGGGGACACCCCTTGCGACGTGCAGTACTTC CASSGDTPCDVQYF TRBJ2-7 TRBV7-8 many -
TGTTCCAGCCGCGTGGACACCCCTGGCTACGAGCAGTACTTC CSSRVDTPGYEQYF TRBJ2-7 TRBV7-2 - -
TGCAGTGCTAGGGGGACTACGAACACCGGGGAGCTGTTTTTT CSARGTTNTGELFF TRBJ2-2 TRBV20-1 - TRBD2
TGTGCCAGCAGCCAAGACTGGGAGCTAGGCAATGAGCAGTTCTTC CASSQDWELGNEQFF TRBJ2-1 TRBV14 many -
TGTGCCAGCAGCTTAGCCCCGATCTCTGGAAACACCATATATTTT CASSLAPISGNTIYF TRBJ1-3 TRBV7-2 - -
TGTGCCAGCAGCGTGGACACCCCTGGCGACGATCAGTACTTC CASSVDTPGDDQYF TRBJ2-7 TRBV7-8 many -
TGTGCCAGCAGCTTGTTTGGACAGGGATACACTGAAGCTTTCTTT CASSLFGQGYTEAFF TRBJ1-1 TRBV6-1 - TRBD1
TGTGCCCGCAGCTGGGACACCCCTGGCGCCGAGCCGTCCTTC CARSWDTPGAEPSF TRBJ2-7 TRBV7-8 - -
TGTGCAAGCAGGCGAGGTCAAGACAAACTGTTTTGG CASRRGQDKLFW TRBJ1-4 TRBV25-1 - -
TGTGCCAGCATTTACCCCCCCCCCGAGAATTACTTC CASIYPPPENYF TRBJ2-7 TRBV6-2/TRBV6-3 - -
TGTGCCAGCAGTTACTCCACGGCAGACAGGTACCTTTCCACAGATACGCAGTATTTT CASSYSTADRYLSTDTQYF TRBJ2-3 TRBV6-2/TRBV6-3 - -
TGTGCCAGCAGCTTAATGACAGGGTCCTCCTACGAGCAGTACTTC CASSLMTGSSYEQYF TRBJ2-7 TRBV7-3 few TRBD1
TGTGCCAGCAGCTCGCGACAGGGGAGAGGGGATGAGCAGTTCTTC CASSSRQGRGDEQFF TRBJ2-1 TRBV7-3 few TRBD1
TGTGCCAGCGGCCTAGGGGGCGTTGAAGCTTTCTTT CASGLGGVEAFF TRBJ1-1 TRBV7-2 - TRBD1
TGTGCCAGTGGGAGGGGCGGGGAGCTGTTTTTT CASGRGGELFF TRBJ2-2 TRBV7-8 few TRBD2
TGTGCCAGCGGGGAGGGCCGGAATGAGCAGTTCTTC CASGEGRNEQFF TRBJ2-1 TRBV28 few TRBD2
TGCAGTGTCAGACAGGACGACTACACTGAAGCTTTCTTT CSVRQDDYTEAFF TRBJ1-1 TRBV20-1 few -
TGTGCCAGCAGCTTCGGCAGGGCTAATCAGCCCCAGCATTTT CASSFGRANQPQHF TRBJ1-5 TRBV7-8 - -
TGTGCCAGCAGCCCCGGGTGGCACACTGACTCTTTCTTT CASSPGWHTDSFF TRBJ1-1 TRBV7-8 - -
TGTGCCAGCAGCATCGGGACAGGGGTATTTGAGCAGTTCTTC CASSIGTGVFEQFF TRBJ2-1 TRBV11-2 - TRBD1
TGTGCCAGCAGATGGGACACCCCTTGCGACTTGCAGTGCTTC CASRWDTPCDLQCF TRBJ2-7 TRBV7-8 - -
TGTGACAGCAGCCACGGGACAGCTAGCAATAATCCCCAGCATTTT CDSSHGTASNNPQHF TRBJ1-5 TRBV7-2 - TRBD1
TGTGCCAGCAGCTATGGCGATGGCTACGAGCAGTACTTC CASSYGDGYEQYF TRBJ2-7 TRBV7-3 - -
TGTGCCAGCAGCTTAGGATCGTTAGGGAACACTGAAGCTTTCTTT CASSLGSLGNTEAFF TRBJ1-1 TRBV7-9 many -
TGTGCCAGCAGCTTAGCGGAGGGAGGGTCCTCCTATAATTCCCCCATCCAATTT CASSLAEGGSSYNSPIQF TRBJ1-6 TRBV7-8 once -
TGTGCCAGAATATTAACGGACAAGATAGATACGCCGTATTTT CARILTDKIDTPYF TRBJ2-3 TRBV7-2 - -
TGCGCCAGCAGCCAAGACAGATTTACTGGCGTCTACACCTTC CASSQDRFTGVYTF TRBJ1-2 TRBV4-1 - -
TGTGCCAGCAGTCCCCGCTACATCGAAGCCCACAATGAGCAGTTCTTC CASSPRYIEAHNEQFF TRBJ2-1 TRBV6-5 - -
TGTGCAAGCAGTTTTTACCTAGCTGATAAGTTCTTC CASSFYLADKFF TRBJ2-1 TRBV28 many -
TGTGCCAGCACCAGGGGTAACCAAGAGACCCAGTACTTC CASTRGNQETQYF TRBJ2-5 TRBV7-9 - -